These T cell receptor beta chains were read from a single sample in a study of T cell responses to AZD1222 COVID-19 vaccine. The protocol was immunoSEQ multiplex PCR, while the TCRdb copy is restricted to in-frame clones and leaves out a portion. Among some 110,000 clones listed, approximately 85% were seen once. Sequencing was performed on peripheral blood, taken 28 days after the second AZD1222 dose. The receptors shown here come from an adult who received the AZD1222 COVID-19 vaccine. The conserved cysteine and the conserved F or W are not part of the CDR3 here. Fields, in order: J gene, D gene, clone size, V gene, CDR3 protein. D genes are given only for firm matches. A clone size is listed for some rows: how often the clone was seen (once, few, many), or a class if it is expanded.

J gene: TRBJ1-6; D gene: TRBD1; clone size: -; V gene: TRBV30; CDR3 protein: AWSTRDRVSRTLH
J gene: TRBJ2-7; D gene: -; clone size: once; V gene: TRBV10-1; CDR3 protein: ASNPYETPYEQY
J gene: TRBJ2-6; D gene: -; clone size: -; V gene: TRBV30; CDR3 protein: ACSSGANVLT
J gene: TRBJ2-7; D gene: -; clone size: -; V gene: TRBV2; CDR3 protein: ASSEFYEQY
J gene: TRBJ1-1; D gene: -; clone size: -; V gene: TRBV2; CDR3 protein: ASSILTGSQAAF
J gene: TRBJ2-7; D gene: -; clone size: -; V gene: TRBV30; CDR3 protein: AWSTKLYEQY
J gene: TRBJ1-5; D gene: -; clone size: few; V gene: TRBV27; CDR3 protein: ASSSSGYSNQPQH
J gene: TRBJ2-5; D gene: -; clone size: -; V gene: TRBV5-1; CDR3 protein: ASSLVAGATQETQY
J gene: TRBJ1-1; D gene: -; clone size: -; V gene: TRBV7-3; CDR3 protein: ASSSGNPNTEAF
J gene: TRBJ1-1; D gene: -; clone size: -; V gene: TRBV7-8; CDR3 protein: ASSLGRRPNTEAF
J gene: TRBJ2-7; D gene: -; clone size: -; V gene: TRBV7-2; CDR3 protein: ASSFTYPDYEQY
J gene: TRBJ1-2; D gene: -; clone size: -; V gene: TRBV29-1; CDR3 protein: SVVRDNYGYT
J gene: TRBJ1-2; D gene: TRBD1; clone size: -; V gene: TRBV5-1; CDR3 protein: ASSLQGARGYT
J gene: TRBJ2-1; D gene: -; clone size: -; V gene: TRBV7-9; CDR3 protein: ASSLPSGASSYNEQF
J gene: TRBJ1-6; D gene: TRBD1; clone size: few; V gene: TRBV30; CDR3 protein: AWREAGTGPNSPLH
J gene: TRBJ1-6; D gene: TRBD1; clone size: -; V gene: TRBV7-9; CDR3 protein: ANPDRAHSPLH
J gene: TRBJ1-2; D gene: -; clone size: -; V gene: TRBV3-1/TRBV3-2; CDR3 protein: ASSLRGREDGYT
J gene: TRBJ1-4; D gene: -; clone size: -; V gene: TRBV21-1; CDR3 protein: ASSKAIRGSSEKLF
J gene: TRBJ1-6; D gene: TRBD1; clone size: -; V gene: TRBV6-5; CDR3 protein: ASSRTGIYSPLH
J gene: TRBJ1-6; D gene: -; clone size: -; V gene: TRBV2; CDR3 protein: ASHWKENSPLH
J gene: TRBJ1-2; D gene: TRBD1; clone size: -; V gene: TRBV5-4; CDR3 protein: ASSWVEGQGLPLNYGYT
J gene: TRBJ1-5; D gene: -; clone size: -; V gene: TRBV4-3; CDR3 protein: ASSQDGYQPQH
J gene: TRBJ2-2; D gene: -; clone size: -; V gene: TRBV28; CDR3 protein: ASSLWPGSGELF
J gene: TRBJ2-7; D gene: TRBD2; clone size: -; V gene: TRBV5-1; CDR3 protein: ASSPWGGGAGYEQY
J gene: TRBJ2-7; D gene: TRBD2; clone size: -; V gene: TRBV4-1; CDR3 protein: ASSQPTSGGSYEQY
J gene: TRBJ1-2; D gene: -; clone size: -; V gene: TRBV5-6; CDR3 protein: ASSLGSGEVYGYT
J gene: TRBJ1-5; D gene: -; clone size: -; V gene: TRBV28; CDR3 protein: ASDGADQPQH
J gene: TRBJ2-1; D gene: TRBD2; clone size: -; V gene: TRBV6-2/TRBV6-3; CDR3 protein: ASSYPRGLVSNEQF
J gene: TRBJ2-5; D gene: -; clone size: -; V gene: TRBV7-2; CDR3 protein: ASSPEWGQETQY
J gene: TRBJ1-2; D gene: TRBD1; clone size: -; V gene: TRBV19; CDR3 protein: ASSFPGTGLTNYGYT
J gene: TRBJ2-3; D gene: TRBD2; clone size: -; V gene: TRBV2; CDR3 protein: ASKGTSGFHSPDTQY
J gene: TRBJ2-2; D gene: -; clone size: -; V gene: TRBV21-1; CDR3 protein: ARTWDSFTNTGELF
J gene: TRBJ2-2; D gene: TRBD1; clone size: -; V gene: TRBV5-1; CDR3 protein: ASSWTGDLTGELF
J gene: TRBJ1-2; D gene: -; clone size: -; V gene: TRBV7-9; CDR3 protein: ASSFRDGVGYT
J gene: TRBJ2-1; D gene: TRBD2; clone size: many; V gene: TRBV9; CDR3 protein: ASSPIAGANNEQF
J gene: TRBJ2-3; D gene: TRBD2; clone size: once; V gene: TRBV3-1/TRBV3-2; CDR3 protein: ASSPRLYSGGTTDTQY
J gene: TRBJ2-5; D gene: TRBD1; clone size: -; V gene: TRBV5-5; CDR3 protein: ASSRYRDREGETQY
J gene: TRBJ2-7; D gene: TRBD2; clone size: -; V gene: TRBV7-2; CDR3 protein: ASSKSGGYEQY
J gene: TRBJ2-3; D gene: -; clone size: -; V gene: TRBV5-1; CDR3 protein: ASSHNNPYTDTQY
J gene: TRBJ1-2; D gene: TRBD1; clone size: -; V gene: TRBV29-1; CDR3 protein: SDSGDRVISSNRGYT
J gene: TRBJ2-3; D gene: TRBD2; clone size: -; V gene: TRBV27; CDR3 protein: ASRNGGAGDTQY
J gene: TRBJ2-7; D gene: -; clone size: -; V gene: TRBV19; CDR3 protein: ASSGGGTSYEQY
J gene: TRBJ2-7; D gene: TRBD1; clone size: -; V gene: TRBV2; CDR3 protein: ASSEKGQGIYEQY